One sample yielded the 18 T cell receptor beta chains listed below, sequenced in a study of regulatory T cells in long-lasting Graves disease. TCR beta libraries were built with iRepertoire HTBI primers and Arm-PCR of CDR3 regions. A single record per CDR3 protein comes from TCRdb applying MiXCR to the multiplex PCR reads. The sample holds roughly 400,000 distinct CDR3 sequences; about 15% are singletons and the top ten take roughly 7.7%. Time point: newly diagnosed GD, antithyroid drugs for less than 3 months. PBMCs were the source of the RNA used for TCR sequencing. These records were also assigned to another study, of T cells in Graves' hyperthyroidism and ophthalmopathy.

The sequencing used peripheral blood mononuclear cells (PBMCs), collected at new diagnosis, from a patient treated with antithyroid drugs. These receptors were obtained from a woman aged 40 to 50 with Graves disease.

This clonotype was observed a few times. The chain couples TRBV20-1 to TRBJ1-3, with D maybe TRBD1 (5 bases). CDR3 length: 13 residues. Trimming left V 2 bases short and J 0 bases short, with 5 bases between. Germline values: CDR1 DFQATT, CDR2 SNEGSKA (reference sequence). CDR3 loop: CSARRGSGNTIYF. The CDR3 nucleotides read TGCAGTGCTAGAAGGGGCTCTGGAAACACCATATATTTT.

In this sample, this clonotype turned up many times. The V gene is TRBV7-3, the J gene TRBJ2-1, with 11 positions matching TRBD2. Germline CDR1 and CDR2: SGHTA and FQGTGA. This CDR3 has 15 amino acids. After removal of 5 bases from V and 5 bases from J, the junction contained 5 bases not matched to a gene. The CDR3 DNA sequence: TGTGCCAGCAGCCCACTAGCGGGAGTCCACAATGAGCAGTTCTTC. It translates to CASSPLAGVHNEQFF.

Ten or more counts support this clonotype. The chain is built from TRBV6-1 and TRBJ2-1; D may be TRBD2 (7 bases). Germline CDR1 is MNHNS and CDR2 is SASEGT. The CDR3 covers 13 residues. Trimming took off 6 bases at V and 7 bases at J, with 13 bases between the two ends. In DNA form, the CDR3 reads TGTGCCAGCAGGGGTGCGGGGGCTAATGAGCAGTTCTTC. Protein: CASRGAGANEQFF.

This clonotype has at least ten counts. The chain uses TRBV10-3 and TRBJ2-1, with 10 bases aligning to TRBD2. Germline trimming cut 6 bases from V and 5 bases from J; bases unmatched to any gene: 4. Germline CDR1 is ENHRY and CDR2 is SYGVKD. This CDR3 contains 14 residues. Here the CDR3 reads CAIRQGLANNEQFF. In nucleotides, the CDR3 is TGTGCCATCAGACAGGGACTAGCGAACAATGAGCAGTTCTTC.

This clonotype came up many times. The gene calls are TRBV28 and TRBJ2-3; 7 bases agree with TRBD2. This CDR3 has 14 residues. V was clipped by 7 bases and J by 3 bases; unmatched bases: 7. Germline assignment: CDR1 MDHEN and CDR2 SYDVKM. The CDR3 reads CASTSRLATDTQYF. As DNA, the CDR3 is TGTGCCAGCACGTCCCGACTAGCAACAGATACGCAGTATTTT.

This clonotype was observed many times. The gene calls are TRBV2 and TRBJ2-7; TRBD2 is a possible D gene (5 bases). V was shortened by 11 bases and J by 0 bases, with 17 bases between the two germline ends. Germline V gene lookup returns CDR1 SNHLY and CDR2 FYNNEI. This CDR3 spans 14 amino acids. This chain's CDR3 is CAGRFRELSYEQYF. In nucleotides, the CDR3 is TGTGCCGGTCGTTTCCGGGAACTCTCCTACGAGCAGTACTTC.

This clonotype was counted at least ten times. CDR3 coding DNA: TGCAGCGTTGAGGGACAGGGTGGGGATACGCAGTATTTT. Protein product: CSVEGQGGDTQYF. V and J are TRBV29-1 and TRBJ2-3; 9 positions match TRBD1. The germline CDR1 and CDR2 sequences are SQVTM and ANQGSEA. V shed 3 bases and J 6 bases; nucleotides not matched to a gene: 4. The CDR3 is made up of 13 amino acids.

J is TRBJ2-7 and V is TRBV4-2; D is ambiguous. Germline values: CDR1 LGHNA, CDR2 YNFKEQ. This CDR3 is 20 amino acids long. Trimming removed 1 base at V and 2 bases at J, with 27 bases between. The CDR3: CASSQVNPGPNTPRPYEQYF. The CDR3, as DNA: TGTGCCAGCAGCCAAGTCAACCCGGGCCCAAACACCCCTCGCCCCTACGAGCAGTACTTC.

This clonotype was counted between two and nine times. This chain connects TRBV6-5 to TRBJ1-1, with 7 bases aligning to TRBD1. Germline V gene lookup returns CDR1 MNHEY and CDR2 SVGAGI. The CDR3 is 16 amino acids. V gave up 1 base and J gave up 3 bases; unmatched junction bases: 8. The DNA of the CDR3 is TGTGCCAGCAGTTACTTAGCGACAGGGCGAGACACTGAAGCTTTCTTT. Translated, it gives CASSYLATGRDTEAFF.

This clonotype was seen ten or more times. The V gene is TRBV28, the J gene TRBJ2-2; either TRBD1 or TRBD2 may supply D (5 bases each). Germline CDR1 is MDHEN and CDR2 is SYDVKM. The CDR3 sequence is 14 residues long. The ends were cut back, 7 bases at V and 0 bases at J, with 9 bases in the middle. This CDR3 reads CASNEGPNTGELFF. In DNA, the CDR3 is TGTGCCAGCAATGAGGGGCCGAACACCGGGGAGCTGTTTTTT.

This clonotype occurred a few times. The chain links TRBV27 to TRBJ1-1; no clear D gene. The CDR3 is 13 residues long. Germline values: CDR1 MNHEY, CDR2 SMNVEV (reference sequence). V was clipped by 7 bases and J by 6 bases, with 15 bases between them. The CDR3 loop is CASMQVPGAEAFF. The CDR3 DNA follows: TGTGCCAGCATGCAAGTCCCCGGGGCTGAAGCTTTCTTT.

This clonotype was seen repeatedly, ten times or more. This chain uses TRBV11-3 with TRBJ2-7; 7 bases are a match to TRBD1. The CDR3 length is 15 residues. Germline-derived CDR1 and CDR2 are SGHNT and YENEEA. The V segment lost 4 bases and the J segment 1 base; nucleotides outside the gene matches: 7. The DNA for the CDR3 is TGTGCCAGCAGCTACTATCGGGACAGTTCCTACGAGCAGTACTTC. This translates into CASSYYRDSSYEQYF.

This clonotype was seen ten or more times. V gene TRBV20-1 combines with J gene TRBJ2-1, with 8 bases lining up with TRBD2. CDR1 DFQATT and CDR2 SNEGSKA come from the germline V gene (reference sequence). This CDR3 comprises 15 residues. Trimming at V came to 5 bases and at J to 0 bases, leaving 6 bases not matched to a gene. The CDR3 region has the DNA TGCAGTGCTCCCGGGACTAGGAGCTCCTACAATGAGCAGTTCTTC. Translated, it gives CSAPGTRSSYNEQFF.

CDR3 nucleotides: TGTGCCAGTAGTATGATGGCGGGAGGGCCGGTAGATACGCAGTATTTT. As protein: CASSMMAGGPVDTQYF. The chain joins TRBV19 to TRBJ2-3; 9 bases match TRBD2. V was pared by 3 bases and J by 5 bases, with 9 bases of the junction left unmatched. Germline-derived CDR1 and CDR2 are LNHDA and SQIVND (reference sequence). The CDR3 sequence is 16 residues long.

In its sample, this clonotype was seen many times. The CDR3 DNA sequence: TGTGCCAGCAGTCCCGCAGACGGGAGGGATACGCAGTATTTT. Its translation is CASSPADGRDTQYF. The rearrangement joins TRBV28 to TRBJ2-3; TRBD2 aligns across 7 bases. Germline CDR1 and CDR2: MDHEN and SYDVKM. V lost 5 bases and J lost 6; bases outside the gene matches: 8. This CDR3 comprises 14 residues. Full variable domain (missing parts from reference TRBV28 and TRBJ2-3): DVKVTQSSRYLVKRTGEKVFLECVQDMDHENMFWYRQDPGLGLRLIYFSYDVKMKEKGDIPEGYSVSREKKERFSLILESASTNQTSMYLCASSPADGRDTQYFGPGTRLTVL.

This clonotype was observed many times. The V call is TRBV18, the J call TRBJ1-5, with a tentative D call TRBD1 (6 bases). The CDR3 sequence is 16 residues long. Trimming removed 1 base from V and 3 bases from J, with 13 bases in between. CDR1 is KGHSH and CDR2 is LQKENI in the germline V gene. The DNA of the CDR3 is TGTGCCAGCTCACCACTGGGGGGGCTACTCAATCAGCCCCAGCATTTT. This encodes CASSPLGGLLNQPQHF.

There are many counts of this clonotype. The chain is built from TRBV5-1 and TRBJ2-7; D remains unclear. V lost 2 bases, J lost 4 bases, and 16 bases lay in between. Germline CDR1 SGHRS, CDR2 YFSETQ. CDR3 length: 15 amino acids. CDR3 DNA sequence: TGCGCCAGCAGCTTTGGTCCAGACCTCTCTTACGAGCAGTACTTC. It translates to CASSFGPDLSYEQYF.

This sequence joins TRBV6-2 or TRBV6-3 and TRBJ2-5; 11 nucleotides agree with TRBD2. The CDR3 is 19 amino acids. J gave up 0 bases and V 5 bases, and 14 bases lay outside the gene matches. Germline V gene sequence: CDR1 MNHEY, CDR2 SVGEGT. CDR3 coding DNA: TGTGCCAGCAGTCAAACCACCCGCTCTAGCGGGAGGCACCAAGAGACCCAGTACTTC. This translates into CASSQTTRSSGRHQETQYF.